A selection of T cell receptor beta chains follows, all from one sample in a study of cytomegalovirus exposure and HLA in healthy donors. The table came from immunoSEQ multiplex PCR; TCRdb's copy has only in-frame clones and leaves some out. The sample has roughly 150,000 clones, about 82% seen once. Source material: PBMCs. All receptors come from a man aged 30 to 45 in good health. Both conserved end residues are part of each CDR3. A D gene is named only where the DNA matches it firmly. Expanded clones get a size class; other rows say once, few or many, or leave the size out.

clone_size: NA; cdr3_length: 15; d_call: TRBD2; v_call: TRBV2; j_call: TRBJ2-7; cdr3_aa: CASSTPGTSGYEQYF
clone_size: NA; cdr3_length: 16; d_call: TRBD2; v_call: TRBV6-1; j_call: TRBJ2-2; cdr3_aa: CASSVPPGTSAGELFF
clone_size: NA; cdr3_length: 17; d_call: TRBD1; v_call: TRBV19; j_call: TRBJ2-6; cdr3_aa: CASSSGTGDPGANVLTF
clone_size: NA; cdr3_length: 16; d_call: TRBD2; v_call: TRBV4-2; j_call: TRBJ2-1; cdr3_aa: CASGTLAGAYYNEQFF
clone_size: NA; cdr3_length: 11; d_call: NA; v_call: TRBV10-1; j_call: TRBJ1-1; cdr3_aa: CASSGGTEAFF
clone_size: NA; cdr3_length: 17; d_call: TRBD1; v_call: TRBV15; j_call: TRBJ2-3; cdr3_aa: CATSRDSGTGFSDTQYF
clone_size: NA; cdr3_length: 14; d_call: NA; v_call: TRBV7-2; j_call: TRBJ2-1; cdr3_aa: CASSTPTRSNEQFF
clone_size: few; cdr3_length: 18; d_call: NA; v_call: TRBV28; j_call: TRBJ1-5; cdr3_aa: CASSLGVLPRRSNQPQHF
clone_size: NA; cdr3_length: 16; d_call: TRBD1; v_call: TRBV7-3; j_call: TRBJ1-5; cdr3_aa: CASRSGQAKSNQPQHF
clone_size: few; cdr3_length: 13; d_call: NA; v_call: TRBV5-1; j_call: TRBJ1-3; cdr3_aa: CASSRDPGNTIYF
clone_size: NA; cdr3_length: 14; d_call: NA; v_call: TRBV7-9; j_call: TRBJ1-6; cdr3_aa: CASSPGGHNSPLHF
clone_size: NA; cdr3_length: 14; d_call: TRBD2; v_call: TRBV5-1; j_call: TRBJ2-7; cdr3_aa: CASSSYSGDNEQYF
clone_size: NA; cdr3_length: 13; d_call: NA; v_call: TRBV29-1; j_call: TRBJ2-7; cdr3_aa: CSVEGQFSYEQYF
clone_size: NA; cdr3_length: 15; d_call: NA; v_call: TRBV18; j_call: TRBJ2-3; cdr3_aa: CASSPSGASTDTQYF
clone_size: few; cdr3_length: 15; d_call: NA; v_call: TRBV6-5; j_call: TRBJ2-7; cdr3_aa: CASSYSTPGSYEQYF
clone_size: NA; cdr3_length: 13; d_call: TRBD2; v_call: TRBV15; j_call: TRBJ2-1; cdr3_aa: CATSGGSYNEQFF
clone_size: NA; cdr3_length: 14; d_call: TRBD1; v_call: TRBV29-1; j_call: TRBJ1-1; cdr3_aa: CSATPGTGKTEAFF
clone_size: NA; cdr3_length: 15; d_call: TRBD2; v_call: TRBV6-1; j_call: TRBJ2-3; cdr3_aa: CASSHSGRGSDTQYF
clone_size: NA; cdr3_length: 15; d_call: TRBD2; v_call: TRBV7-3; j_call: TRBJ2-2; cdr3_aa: CASSFAGGNTGELFF
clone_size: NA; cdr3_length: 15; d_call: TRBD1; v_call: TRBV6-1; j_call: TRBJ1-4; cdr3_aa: CASSQLDRGGEKLFF
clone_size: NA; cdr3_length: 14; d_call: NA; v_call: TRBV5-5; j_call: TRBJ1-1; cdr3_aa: CASSLYQLNTEAFF
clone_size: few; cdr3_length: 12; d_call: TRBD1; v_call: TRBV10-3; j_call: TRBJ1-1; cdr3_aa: CAISVGDREAFF
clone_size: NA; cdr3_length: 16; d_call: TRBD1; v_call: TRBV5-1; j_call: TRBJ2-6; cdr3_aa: CASSEAAYRGANVLTF
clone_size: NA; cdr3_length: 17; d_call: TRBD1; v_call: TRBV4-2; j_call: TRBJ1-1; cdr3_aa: CASSQADRGRLNTEAFF
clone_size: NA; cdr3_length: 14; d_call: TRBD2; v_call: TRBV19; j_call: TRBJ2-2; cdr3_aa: CASSRFGGAGELFF
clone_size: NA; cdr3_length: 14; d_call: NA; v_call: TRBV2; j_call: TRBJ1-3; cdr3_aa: CASREAYPGNTIYF
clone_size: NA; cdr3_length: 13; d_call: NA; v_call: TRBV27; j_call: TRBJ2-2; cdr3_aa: CASSLPGTGELFF
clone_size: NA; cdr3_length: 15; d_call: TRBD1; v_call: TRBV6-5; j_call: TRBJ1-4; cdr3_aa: CASSSAGTGNEKLFF
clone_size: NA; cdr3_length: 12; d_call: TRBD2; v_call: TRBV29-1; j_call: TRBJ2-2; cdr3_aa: CSVATGGGELFF
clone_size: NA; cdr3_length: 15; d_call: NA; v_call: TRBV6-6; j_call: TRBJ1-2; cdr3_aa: CASRGRGHIGYGYTF
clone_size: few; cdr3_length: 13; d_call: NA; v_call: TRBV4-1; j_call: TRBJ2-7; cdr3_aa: CASSQAGSYEQYF
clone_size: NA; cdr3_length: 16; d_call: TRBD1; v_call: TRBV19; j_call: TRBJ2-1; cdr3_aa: CASSDTDRVIYNEQFF
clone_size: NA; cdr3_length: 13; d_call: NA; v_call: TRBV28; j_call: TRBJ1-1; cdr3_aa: CASTSLRVTEAFF
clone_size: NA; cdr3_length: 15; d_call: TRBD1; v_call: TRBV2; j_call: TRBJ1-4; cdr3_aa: CASREPGQGDEKLFF
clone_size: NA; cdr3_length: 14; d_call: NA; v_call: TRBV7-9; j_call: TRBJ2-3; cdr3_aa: CSSSSEGGADTQYF
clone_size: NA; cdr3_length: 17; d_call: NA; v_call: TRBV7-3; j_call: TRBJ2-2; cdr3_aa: CASSPTPRALDTGELFF
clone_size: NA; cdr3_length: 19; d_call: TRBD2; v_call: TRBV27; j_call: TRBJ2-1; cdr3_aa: CASSFGTSGRIPSYNEQFF
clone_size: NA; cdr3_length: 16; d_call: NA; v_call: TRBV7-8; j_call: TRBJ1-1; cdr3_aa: CASSLWQGSMNTEAFF
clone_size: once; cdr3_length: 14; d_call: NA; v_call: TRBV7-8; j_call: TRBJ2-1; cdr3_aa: CASSSDGLNNEQFF
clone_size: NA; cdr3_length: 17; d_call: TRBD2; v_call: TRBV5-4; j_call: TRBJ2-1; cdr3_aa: CASSQGPLAGGGDEQFF
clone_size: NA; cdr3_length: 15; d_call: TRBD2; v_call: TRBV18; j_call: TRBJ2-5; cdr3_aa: CASSPPAGEGETQYF
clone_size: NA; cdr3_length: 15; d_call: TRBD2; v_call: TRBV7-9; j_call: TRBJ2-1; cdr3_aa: CASSLVRTSVSEQFF
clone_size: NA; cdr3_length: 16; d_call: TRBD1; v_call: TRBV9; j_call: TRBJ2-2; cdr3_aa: CASSVGQGSGTGELFF
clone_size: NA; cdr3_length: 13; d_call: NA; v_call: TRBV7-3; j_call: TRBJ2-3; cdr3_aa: CASSLISADTQYF